The sequence of this TCR beta chain was determined in a study of CD8 T cells in Susac syndrome. An amount of RNA that ranged from 0.5 to 1 ug was reverse transcribed with random hexamers. Amplification of TCR beta CDR3 used immunoSEQ multiplex PCR across 54 Vbeta and 13 Jbeta. In TCRdb, the immunoSEQ multiplex PCR reads were re-called with MiXCR into one record per CDR3 protein. This sample has hundreds of thousands of distinct CDR3 sequences, with around 93% found just once. The length of the CDR3 is 13 residues. The germline gives CDR1 MNHNY, CDR2 SVGAGI (reference sequence). V trimming: 6 bases; J trimming: 4 bases; junction bases outside the gene matches: 5. Those who served as multiple sclerosis controls were treatment-naive patients with stable or active relapsing-remitting disease.

The rearrangement joins TRBV6-6 to TRBJ1-2, with TRBD1 matching over 7 bases. The clonotype was recovered from a human donor with multiple sclerosis. Sequenced sample: CD4+ T cells from PBMCs. The CDR3 sequence: CASSPTGAYGYTF. Here the CDR3 DNA reads TGTGCCAGCAGCCCCACAGGGGCCTATGGCTACACCTTC.